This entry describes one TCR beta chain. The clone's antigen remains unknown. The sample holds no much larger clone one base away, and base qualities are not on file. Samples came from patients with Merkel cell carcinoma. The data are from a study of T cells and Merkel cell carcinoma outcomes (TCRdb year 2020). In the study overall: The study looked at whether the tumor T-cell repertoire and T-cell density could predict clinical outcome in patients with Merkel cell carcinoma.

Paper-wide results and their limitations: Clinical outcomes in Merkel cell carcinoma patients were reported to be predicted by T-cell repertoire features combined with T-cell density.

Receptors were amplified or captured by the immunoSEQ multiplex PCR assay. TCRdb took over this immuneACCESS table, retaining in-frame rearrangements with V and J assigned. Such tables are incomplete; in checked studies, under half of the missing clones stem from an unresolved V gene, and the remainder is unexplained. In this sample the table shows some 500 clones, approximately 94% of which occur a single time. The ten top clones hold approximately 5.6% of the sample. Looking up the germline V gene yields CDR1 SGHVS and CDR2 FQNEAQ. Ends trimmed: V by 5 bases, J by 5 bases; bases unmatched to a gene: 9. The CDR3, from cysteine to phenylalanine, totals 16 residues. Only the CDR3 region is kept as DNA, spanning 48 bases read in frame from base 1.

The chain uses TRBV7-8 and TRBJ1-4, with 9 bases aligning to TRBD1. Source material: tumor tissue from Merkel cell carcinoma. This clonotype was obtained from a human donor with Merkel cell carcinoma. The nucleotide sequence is TGTGCCAGCAGCCCTATTACCGGGACAGGGAATGAAAAACTGTTTTTT. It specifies CASSPITGTGNEKLFF. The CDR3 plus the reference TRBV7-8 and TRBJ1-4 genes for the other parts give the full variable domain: GAGVSQSPRYKVAKRGQDVALRCDPISGHVSLFWYQQALGQGPEFLTYFQNEAQLDKSGLPSDRFFAERPEGSVSTLKIQRTQQEDSAVYLCASSPITGTGNEKLFFGSGTQLSVL.